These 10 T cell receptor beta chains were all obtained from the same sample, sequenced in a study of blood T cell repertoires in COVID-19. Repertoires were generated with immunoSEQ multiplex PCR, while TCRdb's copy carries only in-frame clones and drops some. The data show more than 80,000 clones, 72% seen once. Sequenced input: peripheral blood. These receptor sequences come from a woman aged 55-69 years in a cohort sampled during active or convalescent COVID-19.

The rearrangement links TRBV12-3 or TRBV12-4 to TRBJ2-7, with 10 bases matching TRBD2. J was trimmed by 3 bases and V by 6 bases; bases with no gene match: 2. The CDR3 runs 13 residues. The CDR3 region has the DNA TGTGCCAGCAGCATAGCGGGGGGCTACGAGCAGTACTTC. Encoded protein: CASSIAGGYEQYF.

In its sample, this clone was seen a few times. DNA of the CDR3: TGCGCCAGCAGCGACGGGGGGACCTACGAGCAGTACTTC. Translated: CASSDGGTYEQYF. This sequence joins TRBV5-1 and TRBJ2-7; 7 bases align to TRBD2. CDR3 length: 13 amino acids. V dropped 4 bases and J dropped 2; count of bases not matched to a gene: 3. CDR1 is SGHRS, CDR2 YFSETQ, per germline.

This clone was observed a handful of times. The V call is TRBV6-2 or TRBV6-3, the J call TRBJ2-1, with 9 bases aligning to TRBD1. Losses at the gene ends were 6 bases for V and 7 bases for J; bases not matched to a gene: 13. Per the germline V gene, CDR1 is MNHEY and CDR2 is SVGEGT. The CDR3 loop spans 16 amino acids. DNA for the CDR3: TGTGCCAGCAGCTCCCTTCGCGGGACAGGGACGAATGAGCAGTTCTTC. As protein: CASSSLRGTGTNEQFF.

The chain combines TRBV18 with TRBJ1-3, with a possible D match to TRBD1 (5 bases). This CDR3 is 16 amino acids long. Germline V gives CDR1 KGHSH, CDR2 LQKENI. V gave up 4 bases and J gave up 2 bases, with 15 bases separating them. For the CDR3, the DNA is TGTGCCAGCTCACAGATCATCAGGGAGGCTGGAAACACCATATATTTT. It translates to CASSQIIREAGNTIYF.

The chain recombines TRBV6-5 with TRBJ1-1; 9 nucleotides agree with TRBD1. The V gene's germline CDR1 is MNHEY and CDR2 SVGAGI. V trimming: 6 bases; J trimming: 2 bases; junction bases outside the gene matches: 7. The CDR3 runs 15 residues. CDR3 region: CASRTGGESNTEAFF. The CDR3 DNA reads TGTGCCAGCAGAACAGGGGGCGAAAGTAACACTGAAGCTTTCTTT.

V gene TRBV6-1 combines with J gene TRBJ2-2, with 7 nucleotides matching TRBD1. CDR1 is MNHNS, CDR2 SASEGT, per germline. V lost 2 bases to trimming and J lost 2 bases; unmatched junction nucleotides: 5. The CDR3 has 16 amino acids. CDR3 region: CASSETGTVNTGELFF. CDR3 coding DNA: TGTGCCAGCAGTGAAACAGGGACAGTCAACACCGGGGAGCTGTTTTTT.

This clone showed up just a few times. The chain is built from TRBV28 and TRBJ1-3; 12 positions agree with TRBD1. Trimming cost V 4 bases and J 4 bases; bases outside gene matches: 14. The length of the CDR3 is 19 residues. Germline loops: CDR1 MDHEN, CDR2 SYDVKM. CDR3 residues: CASSSVVFGTGGGGNTIYF. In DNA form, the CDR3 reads TGTGCCAGCAGTTCCGTCGTATTCGGGACAGGGGGCGGCGGAAACACCATATATTTT. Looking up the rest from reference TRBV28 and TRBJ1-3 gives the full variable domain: DVKVTQSSRYLVKRTGEKVFLECVQDMDHENMFWYRQDPGLGLRLIYFSYDVKMKEKGDIPEGYSVSREKKERFSLILESASTNQTSMYLCASSSVVFGTGGGGNTIYFGEGSWLTVV.

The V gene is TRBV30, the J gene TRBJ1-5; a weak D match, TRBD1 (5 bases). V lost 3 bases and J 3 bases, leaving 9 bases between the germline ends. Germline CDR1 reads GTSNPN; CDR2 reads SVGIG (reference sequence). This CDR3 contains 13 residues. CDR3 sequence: CAWSTGYNQPQHF. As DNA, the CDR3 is TGTGCCTGGAGCACAGGCTACAATCAGCCCCAGCATTTT.

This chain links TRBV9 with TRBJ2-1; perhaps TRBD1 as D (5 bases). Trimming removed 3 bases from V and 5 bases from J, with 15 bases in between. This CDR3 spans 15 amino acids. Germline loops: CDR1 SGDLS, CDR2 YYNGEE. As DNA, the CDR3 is TGTGCCAGCAGCGCCGCCGATCAGGGTAACAATGAGCAGTTCTTC. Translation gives CASSAADQGNNEQFF.

The CDR3 sequence is CASSLRGSSRGNTIYF. In DNA, the CDR3 is TGTGCCAGCAGTCTCAGGGGAAGTAGTCGTGGAAACACCATATATTTT. The rearrangement uses TRBV2 and TRBJ1-3; the D gene is possibly TRBD1 (6 bases). The ends were cut back, 5 bases at V and 3 bases at J, with 17 bases in the middle. The CDR3 is 16 residues long. Germline V lookup: CDR1 SNHLY, CDR2 FYNNEI.